This T cell receptor beta chain was captured by sequencing in a study of patients and donors after allogeneic stem cell transplantation. Using its own MiXCR run on the RT-PCR reads, TCRdb lists one record per CDR3 protein. Among roughly 880,000 distinct CDR3 sequences listed, roughly 18% were seen once. The V gene end was trimmed by 5 bases and the J gene end by 7 bases; junction bases not matched to a gene: 13. Per germline, CDR1 SGHAT and CDR2 FQNNGV. The length of the CDR3 is 15 residues. This sequence originates from a human donor who was either an allogeneic HSCT recipient or a stem cell or donor lymphocyte infusion donor (not recorded which). It is not recorded whose cells these are; they may come from a transplant donor. The sequenced sample was blood, either unsorted or a sorted T cell fraction (not recorded which). The gene calls are TRBV11-2 and TRBJ2-7; TRBD1 aligns across 8 bases. This CDR3 reads CASSHSTGVVKEQYF. DNA for the CDR3: TGTGCCAGCAGCCACTCGACAGGGGTAGTTAAGGAGCAGTACTTC. The variable domain in full, completed from reference TRBV11-2 and TRBJ2-7, reads EAGVAQSPRYKIIEKRQSVAFWCNPISGHATLYWYQQILGQGPKLLIQFQNNGVVDDSQLPKDRFSAERLKGVDSTLKIQPAKLEDSAVYLCASSHSTGVVKEQYFGPGTRLTVT.